The TCR beta chain described here comes from a study of blood T cell repertoires in COVID-19. Study summary: Material from acute and convalescent COVID-19 was sourced from the United States, Italy and Spain. T cells, B-cell-depleted T cells, or PBMCs supplied cDNA or gDNA.

The germline V gene encodes CDR1 LGHNA and CDR2 YSLEER. The V gene lost 0 bases and the J gene lost 4 bases, with 15 bases spanning the gap. The CDR3 covers 16 residues. How the authors handled the data: Researchers report that nucleated cell counts were estimated from reference gene primer amplification. Measured with immunoSEQ multiplex PCR; TCRdb has only the in-frame clones, and not every one. The V and J calls and the clone size are those of that table, but D and trimming were determined from the DNA. The sample lists approximately 250,000 clones, less than 90% occurring once. The source is a young man with active or convalescent COVID-19. J is TRBJ2-5 and V is TRBV4-3; D gene uncertain. Sequencing was done on a sample of peripheral blood. The CDR3 spells CASSQDLAVHTETQYF. CDR3 DNA sequence: TGCGCCAGCAGCCAAGATCTTGCGGTTCACACAGAGACCCAGTACTTC.